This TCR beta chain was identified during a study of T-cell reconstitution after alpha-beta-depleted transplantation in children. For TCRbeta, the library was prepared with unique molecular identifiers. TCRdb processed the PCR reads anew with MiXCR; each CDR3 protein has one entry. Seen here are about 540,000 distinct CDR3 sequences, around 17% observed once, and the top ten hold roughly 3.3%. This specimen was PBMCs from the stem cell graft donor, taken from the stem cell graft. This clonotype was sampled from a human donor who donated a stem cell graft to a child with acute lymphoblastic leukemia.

The CDR3 protein is CASSLESVTGGRISYNEQFF. CDR3 coding DNA: TGTGCCAGCAGCTTAGAATCTGTCACAGGGGGTAGGATCTCCTACAATGAGCAGTTCTTC. This rearrangement joins TRBV11-2 to TRBJ2-1; 8 bases are shared with TRBD1. Per germline, CDR1 SGHAT and CDR2 FQNNGV. The CDR3 is 20 residues long. The J segment lost 0 bases and the V segment lost 0 bases, leaving 13 bases of the junction unmatched.